Below, 3 T cell receptor beta chains from the same sample are listed, as sequenced in a study of PD-L1 blockade in urothelial cancer. Using immunoSEQ multiplex PCR, the repertoire was profiled, and TCRdb retains in-frame clones only, with some absent. This sample has around 51,000 clones, with around 87% found just once. The sample here was PBMCs, taken around atezolizumab (anti-PD-L1) treatment. The receptors derive from a man aged 60-69 years with urothelial cancer.

This clone was seen once. The CDR3 loop is CASSIAGTDSGNTIYF. For the CDR3, the DNA is TGCGCCAGCAGCATAGCCGGGACAGACTCTGGAAACACCATATATTTT. V is TRBV5-1 and J is TRBJ1-3; 7 bases map to TRBD1. V trimming: 4 bases; J trimming: 0 bases; junction bases outside the gene matches: 7. The CDR3 has 16 amino acids. Germline CDR1 and CDR2: SGHRS and YFSETQ.

The chain uses TRBV30 and TRBJ2-7, with 10 nucleotides matching TRBD1. Looked up from germline, CDR1 is GTSNPN and CDR2 is SVGIG (reference sequence). Unmatched junction bases numbered 9, after V lost 6 bases and J lost 4 bases. This CDR3 is 14 amino acids long. The CDR3 spells CACDNRDRGYEQYF. The DNA for the CDR3 is TGTGCCTGCGATAACCGGGACAGGGGATACGAGCAGTACTTC.

This clone has a handful of counts. V gene TRBV7-9 combines with J gene TRBJ2-2; possible D gene TRBD2, 5 bases. This CDR3 is 14 amino acids long. Trimming stripped 5 bases from V and 4 bases from J, with 11 bases between. Germline-derived CDR1 and CDR2 are SEHNR and FQNEAQ (reference sequence). The DNA of the CDR3 is TGTGCCAGCAGCCGGGTTCGGGGCACCGGGGAGCTGTTTTTT. Residues: CASSRVRGTGELFF. The whole variable domain, remainder taken from reference TRBV7-9 and TRBJ2-2, is DTGVSQNPRHKITKRGQNVTFRCDPISEHNRLYWYRQTLGQGPEFLTYFQNEAQLEKSRLLSDRFSAERPKGSFSTLEIQRTEQGDSAMYLCASSRVRGTGELFFGEGSRLTVL.